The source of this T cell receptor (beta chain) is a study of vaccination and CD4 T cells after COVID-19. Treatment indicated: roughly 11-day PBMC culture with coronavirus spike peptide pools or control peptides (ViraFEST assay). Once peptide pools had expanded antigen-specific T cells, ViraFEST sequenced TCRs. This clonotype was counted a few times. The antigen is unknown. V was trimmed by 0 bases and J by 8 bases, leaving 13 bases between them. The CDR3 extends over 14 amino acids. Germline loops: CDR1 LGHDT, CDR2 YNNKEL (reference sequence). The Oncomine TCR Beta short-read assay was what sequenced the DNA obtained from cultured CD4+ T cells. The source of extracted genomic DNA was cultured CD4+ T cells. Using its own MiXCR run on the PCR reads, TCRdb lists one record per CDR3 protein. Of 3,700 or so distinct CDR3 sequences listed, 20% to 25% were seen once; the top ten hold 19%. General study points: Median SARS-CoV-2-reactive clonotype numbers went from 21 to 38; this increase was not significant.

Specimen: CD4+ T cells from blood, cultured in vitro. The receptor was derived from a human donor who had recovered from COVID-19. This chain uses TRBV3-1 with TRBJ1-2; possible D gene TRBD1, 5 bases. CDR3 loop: CASSQEVGLRGYTF. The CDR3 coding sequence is TGTGCCAGCAGCCAAGAGGTGGGGCTAAGGGGCTACACCTTC.